The present T cell receptor beta chain was sequenced within a study of immune characterization of retroperitoneal liposarcoma. MiXCR, applied by TCRdb to the PCR reads, yields one record per CDR3 protein. The repertoire holds fewer than 7,500 distinct CDR3 sequences, with approximately 31% as singletons. This CDR3 region has 14 residues. V was trimmed by 4 bases and J by 13 bases, leaving 20 bases between them. From germline, CDR1 is SGHAT and CDR2 FQNNGV. This clonotype appeared many times. A read error is possible here, since a much larger clone lies one base away. V is TRBV11-2 and J is TRBJ2-1, with D perhaps TRBD2 (6 bases). Sample: blood. The sequence was obtained from a male donor with retroperitoneal liposarcoma. CDR3 sequence (DNA): TGTGCCAGCAGCTCGAGACTAGAGCGAGAGACCCAGTTCTTC. Protein product: CASSSRLERETQFF.